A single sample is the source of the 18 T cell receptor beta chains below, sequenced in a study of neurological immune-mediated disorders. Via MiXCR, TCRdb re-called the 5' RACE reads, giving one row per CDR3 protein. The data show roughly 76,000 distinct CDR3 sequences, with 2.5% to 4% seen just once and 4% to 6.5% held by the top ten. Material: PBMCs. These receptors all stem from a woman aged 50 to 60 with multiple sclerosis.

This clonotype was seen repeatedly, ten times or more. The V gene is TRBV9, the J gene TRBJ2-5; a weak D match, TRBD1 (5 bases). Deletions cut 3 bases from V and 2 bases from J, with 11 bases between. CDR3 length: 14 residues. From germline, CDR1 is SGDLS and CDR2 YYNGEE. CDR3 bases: TGTGCCAGCAGCGCCCGGACAAATCAAGAGACCCAGTACTTC. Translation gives CASSARTNQETQYF.

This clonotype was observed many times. The CDR3, as DNA: TGTGCCAGCAGCTCGAGGGGGTACGACTACAATGAGCAGTTCTTC. Translating gives CASSSRGYDYNEQFF. The V and J genes are TRBV7-8 and TRBJ2-1; maybe TRBD1 (6 bases). The CDR3 spans 15 residues. V lost 4 bases to trimming and J lost 3 bases, with 13 bases between them. CDR1 is SGHVS and CDR2 is FQNEAQ in the germline V gene.

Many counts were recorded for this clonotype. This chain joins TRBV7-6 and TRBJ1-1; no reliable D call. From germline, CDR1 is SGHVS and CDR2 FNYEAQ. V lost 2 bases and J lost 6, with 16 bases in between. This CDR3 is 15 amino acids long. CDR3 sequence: CASSLLSGVDAEAFF. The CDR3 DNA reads TGTGCCAGCAGCTTATTATCCGGGGTTGACGCTGAAGCTTTCTTT. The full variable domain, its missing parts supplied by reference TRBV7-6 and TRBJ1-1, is GAGVSQSPRYKVTKRGQDVALRCDPISGHVSLYWYRQALGQGPEFLTYFNYEAQQDKSGLPNDRFSAERPEGSISTLTIQRTEQRDSAMYRCASSLLSGVDAEAFFGQGTRLTVV.

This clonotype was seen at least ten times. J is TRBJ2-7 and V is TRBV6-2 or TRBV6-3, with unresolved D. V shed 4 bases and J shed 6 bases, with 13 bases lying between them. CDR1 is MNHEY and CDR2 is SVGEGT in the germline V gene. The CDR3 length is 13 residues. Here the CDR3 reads CASSSSGRTEQYV. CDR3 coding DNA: TGTGCCAGCAGTTCCTCGGGCAGGACCGAGCAGTACGTC.

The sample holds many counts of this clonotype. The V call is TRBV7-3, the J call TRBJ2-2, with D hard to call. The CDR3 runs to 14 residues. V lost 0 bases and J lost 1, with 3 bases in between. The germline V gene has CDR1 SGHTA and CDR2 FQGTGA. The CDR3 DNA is TGTGCCAGCAGCTTAACATTGAACACCGGGGAGCTGTTTTTT. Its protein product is CASSLTLNTGELFF.

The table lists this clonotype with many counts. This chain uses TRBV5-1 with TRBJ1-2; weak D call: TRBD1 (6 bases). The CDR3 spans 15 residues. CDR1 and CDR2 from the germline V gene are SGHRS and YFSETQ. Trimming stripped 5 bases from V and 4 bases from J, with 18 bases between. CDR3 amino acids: CASRVHLQGSYGYTF. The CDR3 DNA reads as TGCGCCAGCAGGGTTCACCTACAGGGCAGCTATGGCTACACCTTC.

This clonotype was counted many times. CDR3 amino acids: CASSLAQGFQPQHF. The CDR3, as DNA: TGTGCCAGCAGCTTAGCACAGGGTTTCCAGCCCCAGCATTTT. The genes are TRBV5-5 and TRBJ1-5, with D possibly being TRBD1 (6 bases). This CDR3 contains 14 residues. Trimming removed 2 bases at V and 7 bases at J, with 13 bases between. The V gene's germline CDR1 is SGHKS and CDR2 YYEKEE (reference sequence).

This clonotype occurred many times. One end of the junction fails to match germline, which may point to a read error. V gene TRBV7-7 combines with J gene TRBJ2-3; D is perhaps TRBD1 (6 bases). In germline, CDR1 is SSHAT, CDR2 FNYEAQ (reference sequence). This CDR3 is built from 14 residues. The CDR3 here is CASSSGQNTDTQYF. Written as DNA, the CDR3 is TGTGCTAGCAGCTCCGGACAGAACACAGATACGCAGTATTTT.

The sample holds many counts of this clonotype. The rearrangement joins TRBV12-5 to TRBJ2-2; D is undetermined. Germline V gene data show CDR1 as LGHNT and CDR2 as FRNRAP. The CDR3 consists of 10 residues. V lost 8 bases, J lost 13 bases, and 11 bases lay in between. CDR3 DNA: TGTGCTAGTATCAAGAGCGTGCTGTTTTTT. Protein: CASIKSVLFF.

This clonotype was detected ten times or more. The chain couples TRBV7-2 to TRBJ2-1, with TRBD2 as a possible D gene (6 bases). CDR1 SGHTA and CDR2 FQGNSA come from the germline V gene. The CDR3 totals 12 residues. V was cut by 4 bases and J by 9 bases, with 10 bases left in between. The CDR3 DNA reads TGTGCCAGCAGCTCCGGAGGGGTTGAGCAGTTCTTC. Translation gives CASSSGGVEQFF.

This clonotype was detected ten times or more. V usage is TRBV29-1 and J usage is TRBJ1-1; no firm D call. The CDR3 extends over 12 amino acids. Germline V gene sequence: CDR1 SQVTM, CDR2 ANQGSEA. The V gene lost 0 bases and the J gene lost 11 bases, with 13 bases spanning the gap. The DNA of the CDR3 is TGCAGCGTTGAAGATAACGGTTCTGGCGCTTTCTTT. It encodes CSVEDNGSGAFF.

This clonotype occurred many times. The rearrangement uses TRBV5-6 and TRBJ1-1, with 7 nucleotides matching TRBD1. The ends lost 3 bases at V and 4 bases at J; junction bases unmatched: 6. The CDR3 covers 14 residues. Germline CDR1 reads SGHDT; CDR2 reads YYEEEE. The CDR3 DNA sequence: TGTGCCAGCAGCTCGCTACAGGGGTTCACTGAAGCTTTCTTT. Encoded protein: CASSSLQGFTEAFF.

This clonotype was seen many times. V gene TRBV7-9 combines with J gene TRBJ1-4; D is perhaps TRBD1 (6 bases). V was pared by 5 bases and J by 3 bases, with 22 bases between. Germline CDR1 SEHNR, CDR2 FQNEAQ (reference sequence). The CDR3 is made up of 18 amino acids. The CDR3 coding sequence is TGTGCCAGCAGCCCCGACCCGACAGGTTTTCGGGCTAATGAAAAACTGTTTTTT. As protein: CASSPDPTGFRANEKLFF. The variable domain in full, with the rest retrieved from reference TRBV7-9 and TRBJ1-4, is DTGVSQNPRHKITKRGQNVTFRCDPISEHNRLYWYRQTLGQGPEFLTYFQNEAQLEKSRLLSDRFSAERPKGSFSTLEIQRTEQGDSAMYLCASSPDPTGFRANEKLFFGSGTQLSVL.

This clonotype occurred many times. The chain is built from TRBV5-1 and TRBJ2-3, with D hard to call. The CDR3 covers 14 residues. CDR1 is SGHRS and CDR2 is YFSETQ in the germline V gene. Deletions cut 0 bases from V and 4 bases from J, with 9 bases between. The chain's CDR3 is CASSLGGAADTQYF. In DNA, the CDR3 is TGCGCCAGCAGCTTGGGAGGTGCGGCAGATACGCAGTATTTT.

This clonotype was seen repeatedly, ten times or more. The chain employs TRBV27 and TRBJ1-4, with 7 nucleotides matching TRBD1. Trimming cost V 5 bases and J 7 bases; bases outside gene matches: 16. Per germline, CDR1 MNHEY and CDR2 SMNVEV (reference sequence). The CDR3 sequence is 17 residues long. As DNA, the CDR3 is TGTGCCAGCAGTCCCCAAACCCGACAGGGCGCGAGTGAAAAACTGTTTTTT. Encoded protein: CASSPQTRQGASEKLFF.

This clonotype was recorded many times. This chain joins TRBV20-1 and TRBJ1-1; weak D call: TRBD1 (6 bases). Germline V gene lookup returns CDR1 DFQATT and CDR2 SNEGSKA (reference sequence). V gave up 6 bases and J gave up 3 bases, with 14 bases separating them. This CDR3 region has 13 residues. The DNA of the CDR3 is TGCAGTGCGTCACAGGGCTGGGACACTGAAGCTTTCTTT. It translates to CSASQGWDTEAFF.

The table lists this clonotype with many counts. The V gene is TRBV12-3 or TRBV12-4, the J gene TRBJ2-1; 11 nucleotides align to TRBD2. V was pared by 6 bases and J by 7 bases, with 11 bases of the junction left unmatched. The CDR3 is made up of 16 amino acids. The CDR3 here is CASRGTSGHRANEQFF. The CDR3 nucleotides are TGTGCCAGCAGAGGGACTAGCGGTCATCGGGCAAATGAGCAGTTCTTC.

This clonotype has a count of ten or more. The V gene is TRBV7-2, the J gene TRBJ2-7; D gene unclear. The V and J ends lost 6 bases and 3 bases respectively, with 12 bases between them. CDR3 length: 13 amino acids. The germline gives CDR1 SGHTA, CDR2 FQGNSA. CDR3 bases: TGTGCCAGCAGTTCCCCCCCCCACTACGAGCAGTACGTC. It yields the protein CASSSPPHYEQYV.